Listed below are T cell receptor beta chains from one sample, sequenced in a study of PD-1 blockade in classical Hodgkin lymphoma. The method was immunoSEQ multiplex PCR; TCRdb's version includes in-frame clones alone and lacks a portion of them. The repertoire holds approximately 80,000 clones, with 75% to 90% as singletons. The sample here was peripheral blood mononuclear cells (PBMCs), taken at baseline. Receptor source: a human donor with classical Hodgkin lymphoma. Each CDR3 is given with its conserved first and last residue. A D gene is named only where the DNA matches it firmly. Clone sizes are given selectively: once, few, many, or a class where the clone is expanded.

d_call	v_call	clone_size	j_call	cdr3_aa	cdr3_nt
NA	TRBV5-1	NA	TRBJ1-1	CASSFDFRANTEAFF	TGCGCCAGCAGCTTTGACTTTAGAGCGAACACTGAAGCTTTCTTT
TRBD2	TRBV2	NA	TRBJ2-1	CASSPGHFTSGRPEQFF	TGTGCCAGCAGTCCCGGTCATTTCACTAGCGGGAGGCCGGAGCAGTTCTTC
TRBD2	TRBV4-3	NA	TRBJ2-1	CASSELAGGPRGNEQFF	TGCGCCAGCAGCGAGCTAGCGGGAGGGCCTCGGGGGAATGAGCAGTTCTTC
NA	TRBV29-1	NA	TRBJ1-1	CSVEGPSNTEAFF	TGCAGCGTTGAAGGACCGTCGAACACTGAAGCTTTCTTT
NA	TRBV29-1	NA	TRBJ2-1	CSVAGTSYNEQFF	TGCAGCGTAGCCGGGACATCCTACAATGAGCAGTTCTTC
NA	TRBV6-1	NA	TRBJ2-3	CASSTLTDTQYF	TGTGCCAGCAGTACTCTCACAGATACGCAGTATTTT
TRBD1	TRBV30	NA	TRBJ2-6	CAWSVKDRGAGANVLTF	TGTGCCTGGAGTGTAAAGGACAGGGGAGCCGGGGCCAACGTCCTGACTTTC
NA	TRBV18	NA	TRBJ2-5	CASSPREKETQYF	TGTGCCAGCTCACCAAGGGAAAAAGAGACCCAGTACTTC
NA	TRBV5-8	NA	TRBJ2-7	CASIGQSSYEQYF	TGTGCCAGCATCGGACAGAGCTCCTACGAGCAGTACTTC
NA	TRBV19	few	TRBJ2-7	CASSLTAPVYEQYF	TGTGCCAGTAGTTTGACAGCTCCGGTCTACGAGCAGTACTTC